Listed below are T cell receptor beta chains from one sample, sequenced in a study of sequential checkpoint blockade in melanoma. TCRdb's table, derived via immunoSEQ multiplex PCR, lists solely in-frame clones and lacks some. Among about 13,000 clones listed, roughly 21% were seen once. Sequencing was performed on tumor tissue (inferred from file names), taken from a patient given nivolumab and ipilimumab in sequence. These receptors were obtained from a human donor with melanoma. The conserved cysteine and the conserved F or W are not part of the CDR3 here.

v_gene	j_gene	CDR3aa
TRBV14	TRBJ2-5	ASSQGGETQY
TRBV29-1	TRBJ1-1	SVEGQGGVNTEAF
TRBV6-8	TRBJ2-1	ASSLLLAGGLNEQF
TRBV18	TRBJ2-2	ASSPPEYTGELF
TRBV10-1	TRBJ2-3	ASSESRGSTDTQY
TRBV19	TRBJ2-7	ASSIGARGYYEQY
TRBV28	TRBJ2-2	ASSFALLTGELF
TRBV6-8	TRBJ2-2	ASSGQGSTGELF
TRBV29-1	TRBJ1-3	SVAGFGETSSGNTIY
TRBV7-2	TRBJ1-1	ASRSRQNTEAF
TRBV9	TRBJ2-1	APLDGGLSSYNEQF
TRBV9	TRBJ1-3	ASSVESSGNTIY
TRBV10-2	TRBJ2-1	ASSEADVPYNEQF
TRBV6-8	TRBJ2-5	ASSSRKLAGSGETQY
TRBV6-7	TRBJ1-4	ASSYDEKLF
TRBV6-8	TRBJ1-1	ASSYSAGVNTEAF
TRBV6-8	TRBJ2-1	AISNRGSSYNEQF
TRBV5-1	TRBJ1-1	ASSFSGTGSGLNTEAF
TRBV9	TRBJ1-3	ASSVEWRGLTGNTIY
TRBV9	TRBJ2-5	ASSGSPRGGPSETQY
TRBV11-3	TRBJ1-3	ASSPGERPGNTIY
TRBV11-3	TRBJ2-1	ASSTTAALSYNEQF
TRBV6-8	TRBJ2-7	ASSQMGGDEQY
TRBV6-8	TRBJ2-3	ASSPTSGSGDTQY
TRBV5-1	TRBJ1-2	ASSPNGQGYGYT
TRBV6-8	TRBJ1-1	ASSYGRGNTEAF
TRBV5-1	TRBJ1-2	ASSLTAGGYGYT
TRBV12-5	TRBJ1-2	ASGGGQGYGYT
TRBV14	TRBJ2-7	ASRPTTSGRVVEQY
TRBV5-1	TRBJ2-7	ASSVRTSTYEQY
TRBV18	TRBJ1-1	ASSPPDGTEAF
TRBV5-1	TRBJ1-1	ASSVDSLGNTEAF
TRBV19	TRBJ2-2	ASSMGPGGILTGELF
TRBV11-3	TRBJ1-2	ASSLIRDRDGYT
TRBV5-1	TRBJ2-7	ASSPSSGSSYEQY
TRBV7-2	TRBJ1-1	ASSQTGFTEAF
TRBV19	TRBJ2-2	ASTLPTGDPTGELF
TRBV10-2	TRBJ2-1	ASSRATSGCEQF